This is a list of T cell receptor beta chains from one sample in a study of blood T cell repertoires in COVID-19. The assay was immunoSEQ multiplex PCR, and TCRdb's table has in-frame clones only and misses some. Of 69,000 or so clones in the sample, roughly four fifths were seen once. The sequencing input was peripheral blood. The receptor set was obtained from a woman at least 80 years old with acute or convalescent COVID-19. CDR3s include the opening cysteine and the closing phenylalanine or tryptophan. Each record gives: CDR3 protein, CDR3 DNA, J gene, V gene, D gene, clone size. D genes are given only for firm matches. Size is omitted from some rows. Given values are once, few, many or a class for expanded clones.

CASSQPRGTSGGERVPETQYF TGCGCCAGCAGCCAACCCCGTGGGACTAGCGGGGGGGAAAGGGTTCCGGAGACCCAGTACTTC TRBJ2-5 TRBV4-1 TRBD2 few
CASSDQGPGDTEAFF TGTGCCAGCAGTGACCAGGGTCCGGGAGACACTGAAGCTTTCTTT TRBJ1-1 TRBV6-1 . .
CAISPFTGGEGYGYTF TGTGCCATCAGTCCATTTACAGGGGGGGAGGGCTATGGCTACACCTTC TRBJ1-2 TRBV10-3 TRBD1 .
CASSQDIGGGRADTQYF TGTGCCAGCAGCCAAGATATTGGAGGGGGGAGGGCAGATACGCAGTATTTT TRBJ2-3 TRBV4-2 . .
CASSYKGWGANEKLFF TGTGCCAGCAGTTACAAGGGTTGGGGGGCTAATGAAAAACTGTTTTTT TRBJ1-4 TRBV6-5 . .
CASSPGVRELFF TGTGCCAGCAGTCCGGGGGTGAGGGAGCTGTTTTTT TRBJ2-2 TRBV6-2/TRBV6-3 . few
CASSFLAGGKSNEQFF TGTGCCAGCAGTTTTCTAGCGGGGGGTAAGTCGAATGAGCAGTTCTTC TRBJ2-1 TRBV6-4 TRBD2 .
CASSHQTGPSYEQYF TGTGCCAGCAGCCACCAGACAGGGCCCTCCTACGAGCAGTACTTC TRBJ2-7 TRBV3-1/TRBV3-2 TRBD1 .
CASSTGRGGQINEQFF TGTGCCAGCAGCACCGGCCGGGGGGGCCAGATCAATGAGCAGTTCTTC TRBJ2-1 TRBV5-4 TRBD2 .
CASSWSNGPDTQYF TGTGCCAGTAGCTGGTCAAATGGGCCAGATACGCAGTATTTT TRBJ2-3 TRBV19 . .
CASSESGGRETQYF TGCGCCAGCAGTGAATCGGGGGGCCGTGAGACCCAGTACTTC TRBJ2-5 TRBV10-1 . .
CASSLGQGTYNEQFF TGTGCCAGCAGCTTAGGACAGGGAACGTACAATGAGCAGTTCTTC TRBJ2-1 TRBV11-2 TRBD1 .
CASSLGLVQTYEQYF TGTGCCAGCAGCTTAGGGCTAGTCCAAACCTACGAGCAGTACTTC TRBJ2-7 TRBV11-2 . .
CASSLRGLWYEQYF TGTGCCAGCAGCTTAAGGGGGCTTTGGTACGAGCAGTACTTC TRBJ2-7 TRBV7-8 TRBD1 .
CASRLTGGSYNEQFF TGCGCCAGCAGGTTGACAGGGGGCTCCTACAATGAGCAGTTCTTC TRBJ2-1 TRBV5-1 TRBD1 .
CASRSSSAGIYGYTF TGCGCCAGCAGATCCTCCTCCGCGGGCATCTATGGCTACACCTTC TRBJ1-2 TRBV5-1 . .
CASNRGNQPQHF TGTGCCAGCAACCGGGGGAATCAGCCCCAGCATTTT TRBJ1-5 TRBV12-3/TRBV12-4 . .
CASSPGGQTSSYEQYF TGTGCCAGCAGCCCCGGAGGACAGACAAGCTCCTACGAGCAGTACTTC TRBJ2-7 TRBV3-1/TRBV3-2 . .
CASSQGRTDTQYF TGTGCCAGCAGTCAGGGCAGGACAGATACGCAGTATTTT TRBJ2-3 TRBV12-3/TRBV12-4 . once
CSVRTSEGGELFF TGCAGCGTTCGGACTAGCGAGGGCGGGGAGCTGTTTTTT TRBJ2-2 TRBV29-1 TRBD2 .
CASSEVTVREAFF TGTGCCAGCAGTGAAGTCACGGTGAGGGAAGCTTTCTTT TRBJ1-1 TRBV6-1 . .
CASSPGQAVLPDSYNEQFF TGTGCCAGCAGCCCTGGACAGGCCGTCCTACCCGACTCCTACAATGAGCAGTTCTTC TRBJ2-1 TRBV5-5 TRBD1 once
CASTLGTTNTGELFF TGTGCCAGCACTCTGGGGACAACGAACACCGGGGAGCTGTTTTTT TRBJ2-2 TRBV2 . .
CASSQYRQDSYEQYF TGCGCCAGCAGTCAATACCGACAGGATTCCTACGAGCAGTACTTC TRBJ2-7 TRBV23-1 . .
CASSREAGPRRAGELFF TGTGCCAGCAGTCGAGAGGCGGGCCCGAGGCGAGCCGGGGAGCTGTTTTTT TRBJ2-2 TRBV9 . .
CASSELRGGYNEQFF TGTGCCAGCAGTGAATTGCGGGGGGGGTACAATGAGCAGTTCTTC TRBJ2-1 TRBV6-1 TRBD2 few
CASSWPRGPNEQFF TGTGCCAGCAGCTGGCCGAGGGGGCCGAATGAGCAGTTCTTC TRBJ2-1 TRBV7-9 TRBD1 .
CASSSGLAGGTGELFF TGTGCTAGCAGCTCGGGACTAGCGGGGGGAACCGGGGAGCTGTTTTTT TRBJ2-2 TRBV7-7 TRBD2 .
CASSLSLQGDQPQHF TGTGCCAGCAGTTTATCGTTACAGGGGGACCAGCCCCAGCATTTT TRBJ1-5 TRBV27 TRBD1 .
CASSARAGADTEAFF TGTGCCAGCAGTGCCCGTGCGGGGGCGGACACTGAAGCTTTCTTT TRBJ1-1 TRBV11-2 . .
CASSLDLQTGQQTQYF TGTGCCAGCAGCTTGGATTTACAGACAGGGCAACAGACCCAGTACTTC TRBJ2-5 TRBV5-6 TRBD1 few
CASSFRFGGRGDTEAFF . TRBJ1-1 TRBV6-2/TRBV6-3 . .
CASSLASGGRTEAFF TGTGCCAGCAGCTTAGCGTCGGGAGGTCGGACTGAAGCTTTCTTT TRBJ1-1 TRBV7-8 . .
CASSTLAGQWRYTF TGTGCCAGTAGTACGTTGGCAGGGCAATGGCGCTACACCTTC TRBJ1-2 TRBV19 . once
CATSRDILTGTGGSTADTQYF TGTGCCACCAGCAGAGATATATTGACAGGGACGGGAGGGTCCACAGCAGATACGCAGTATTTT TRBJ2-3 TRBV15 . .
CASSFGDRGTEAFF TGCGCCAGCAGCTTCGGGGACAGGGGAACTGAAGCTTTCTTT TRBJ1-1 TRBV5-1 TRBD1 .
CASSDGGGRSYNEQFF TGTGCCAGTAGTGACGGCGGGGGCCGCTCCTACAATGAGCAGTTCTTC TRBJ2-1 TRBV19 . .
CASSKISGGAYSDEQFF TGTGCCAGCAGCAAGATAAGCGGGGGGGCCTATTCCGATGAGCAGTTCTTC TRBJ2-1 TRBV11-3 TRBD2 once
CASSLAEIFTEAFF TGTGCCAGCAGCTTAGCAGAGATATTCACTGAAGCTTTCTTT TRBJ1-1 TRBV7-9 . .
CASSLGYGQGNSPLHF TGCGCCAGCAGCTTGGGGTACGGACAGGGAAATTCACCCCTCCACTTT TRBJ1-6 TRBV5-1 TRBD1 .
CASAGTGATGELFF TGTGCCAGCGCCGGGACAGGGGCCACCGGGGAGCTGTTTTTT TRBJ2-2 TRBV6-5 TRBD1 .
CASSLDSSTDTQYF TGTGCCAGCAGCTTGGACAGTAGCACAGATACGCAGTATTTT TRBJ2-3 TRBV5-4 . once
CASSLAGSLADTQYF TGTGCCAGCAGCTTAGCGGGCAGCTTGGCAGATACGCAGTATTTT TRBJ2-3 TRBV7-6 . .
CASSRREETQYF TGTGCCAGCAGCCGCAGGGAGGAGACCCAATACTTC TRBJ2-5 TRBV3-1/TRBV3-2 . .
CASSLGGVMNTEAFF TGTGCCAGCAGTCTAGGGGGGGTAATGAACACTGAAGCTTTCTTT TRBJ1-1 TRBV28 . .
CASSFGGYTDTQYF TGCGCCAGCAGCTTCGGGGGGTACACAGATACGCAGTATTTT TRBJ2-3 TRBV5-1 TRBD2 once
CASSVDTSINEQFF TGTGCCAGCAGCGTAGATACGTCTATCAATGAGCAGTTCTTC TRBJ2-1 TRBV9 . .
CASRDRGEKLFF TGTGCCAGCAGGGACAGAGGAGAAAAACTGTTTTTT TRBJ1-4 TRBV7-2 . medium-sized